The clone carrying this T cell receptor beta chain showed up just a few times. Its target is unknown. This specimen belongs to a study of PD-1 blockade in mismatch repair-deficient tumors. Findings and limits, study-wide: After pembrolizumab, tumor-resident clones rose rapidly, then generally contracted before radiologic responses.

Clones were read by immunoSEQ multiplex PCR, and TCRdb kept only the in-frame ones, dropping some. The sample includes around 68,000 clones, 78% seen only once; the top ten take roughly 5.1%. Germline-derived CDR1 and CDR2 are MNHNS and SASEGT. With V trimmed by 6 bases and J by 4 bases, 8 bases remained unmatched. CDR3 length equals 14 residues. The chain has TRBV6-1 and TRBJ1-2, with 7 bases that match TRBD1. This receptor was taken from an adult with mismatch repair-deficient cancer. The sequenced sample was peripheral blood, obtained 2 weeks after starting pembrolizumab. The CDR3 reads CASSRGGLVYGYTF. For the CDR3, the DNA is TGTGCCAGCAGCCGAGGGGGCCTGGTCTATGGCTACACCTTC.